The entry that follows covers one T cell receptor beta chain sequence. As yet, its antigen is unknown. These data originate in a study of cytomegalovirus exposure and HLA in healthy donors. Broader study findings: HLA-A and HLA-B allele assignments for most subjects were reportedly predicted accurately using TCR beta sequences.

Amplification used 60 Vbeta primers and 13 Jbeta primers. Clones were read by immunoSEQ multiplex PCR, and TCRdb kept only the in-frame ones, dropping some. Seen here are 200,000 to 250,000 clones, 65% to 85% observed once, and the top ten hold about 3%. Per the germline V gene, CDR1 is MDHEN and CDR2 is SYDVKM. J was trimmed by 5 bases and V by 1 base; bases with no gene match: 4. The CDR3 runs to 17 residues. V and J are TRBV28 and TRBJ2-1, with 14 positions matching TRBD2. The specimen sequenced was PBMCs. The TCR sequence derives from a man aged 30 to 45 in good health and CMV-seronegative. The CDR3 here is CASSLSLGLAGDNEQFF. In nucleotides, the CDR3 is TGTGCCAGCAGTTTATCCCTGGGACTAGCGGGGGACAATGAGCAGTTCTTC.